Listed below are T cell receptor beta chains from one sample, sequenced in a study of cytomegalovirus exposure and HLA in healthy donors. Sequencing used immunoSEQ multiplex PCR; TCRdb keeps in-frame clones, though not all of them. The repertoire holds approximately 150,000 clones, with 76% as singletons. The sample taken for sequencing was PBMCs. These receptors were collected from a male donor in good health and CMV-seronegative. The CDR3 runs from the conserved cysteine through the conserved F or W. A D gene is named only where the DNA matches it firmly. Rows give clone size only sometimes, using once, few, many, or a class for an expanded clone.

size: few
J: TRBJ1-2
D: NA
V: TRBV19
CDR3: CASSVVPNYGYTF
DNA: TGTGCCAGTAGTGTCGTCCCGAACTATGGCTACACCTTC

size: NA
J: TRBJ2-7
D: NA
V: TRBV4-2
CDR3: CASSQDLATPLHEQYF
DNA: TGTGCCAGCAGCCAAGATCTTGCGACTCCCCTCCACGAGCAGTACTTC

size: NA
J: TRBJ1-3
D: TRBD1
V: TRBV4-3
CDR3: CASGQGDSSGNTIYF
DNA: TGCGCCAGCGGCCAAGGGGACAGCTCTGGAAACACCATATATTTT

size: NA
J: TRBJ2-1
D: NA
V: TRBV5-6
CDR3: CASSFGSTWSSYNEQFF
DNA: TGTGCCAGCAGCTTCGGGAGCACCTGGAGCTCCTACAATGAGCAGTTCTTC

size: NA
J: TRBJ1-5
D: NA
V: TRBV9
CDR3: CASSVAGLSNQPQHF
DNA: TGTGCCAGCAGCGTAGCAGGTCTTAGCAATCAGCCCCAGCATTTT

size: once
J: TRBJ2-5
D: TRBD1
V: TRBV29-1
CDR3: CSVERGQGAETQYF
DNA: TGCAGCGTTGAACGTGGGCAGGGGGCAGAGACCCAGTACTTC

size: NA
J: TRBJ1-4
D: TRBD1
V: TRBV7-9
CDR3: CASSPSGGNEKLFF
DNA: TGTGCCAGCAGCCCCTCAGGGGGTAATGAAAAACTGTTTTTT

size: NA
J: TRBJ1-6
D: NA
V: TRBV27
CDR3: CASSPTYGGSYNSPLHF
DNA: TGTGCCAGCAGTCCTACGTATGGGGGGTCCTATAATTCACCCCTCCACTTT

size: once
J: TRBJ2-7
D: TRBD1
V: TRBV7-2
CDR3: CASSLGTGFSYEQYF
DNA: TGTGCCAGCAGCCTCGGGACAGGTTTCTCCTACGAGCAGTACTTC

size: few
J: TRBJ2-1
D: TRBD1
V: TRBV23-1
CDR3: CASRQGAYNEQFF
DNA: TGCGCCAGTCGTCAGGGGGCCTACAATGAGCAGTTCTTC

size: NA
J: TRBJ1-2
D: TRBD1
V: TRBV5-1
CDR3: CASSLWTGGSYGYTF
DNA: TGCGCCAGCAGCTTATGGACAGGGGGGAGCTATGGCTACACCTTC

size: NA
J: TRBJ1-1
D: NA
V: TRBV7-3
CDR3: CASSLNEWTEAFF
DNA: TGTGCCAGCAGCTTGAACGAGTGGACTGAAGCTTTCTTT

size: once
J: TRBJ2-6
D: TRBD1
V: TRBV5-1
CDR3: CASSLDRTGGGSGANVLTF
DNA: TGCGCCAGCAGCTTGGATCGGACAGGGGGCGGATCTGGGGCCAACGTCCTGACTTTC

size: NA
J: TRBJ2-7
D: TRBD1
V: TRBV7-9
CDR3: CASSPEGTAHEQYF
DNA: TGTGCCAGCAGCCCCGAGGGGACAGCTCACGAGCAGTACTTC

size: once
J: TRBJ2-7
D: NA
V: TRBV27
CDR3: CASSPYGSAYEQYF
DNA: TGTGCCAGCAGTCCCTACGGGTCAGCCTACGAGCAGTACTTC

size: NA
J: TRBJ1-1
D: TRBD1
V: TRBV5-4
CDR3: CASSIGGTGAGNTEAFF
DNA: TGTGCCAGCAGCATCGGCGGGACAGGGGCGGGGAACACTGAAGCTTTCTTT

size: NA
J: TRBJ1-2
D: TRBD1
V: TRBV19
CDR3: CASRGLDRDYGYTF
DNA: TGTGCCAGTAGGGGTCTCGACAGGGACTATGGCTACACCTTC

size: NA
J: TRBJ2-2
D: NA
V: TRBV7-2
CDR3: CASRGGWGERRTGELFF
DNA: TGTGCCAGCAGGGGCGGTTGGGGGGAAAGAAGAACCGGGGAGCTGTTTTTT

size: NA
J: TRBJ2-3
D: TRBD1
V: TRBV2
CDR3: CASSVGQGGTDTQYF
DNA: TGTGCCAGCAGTGTGGGACAGGGGGGCACAGATACGCAGTATTTT

size: NA
J: TRBJ2-1
D: TRBD2
V: TRBV30
CDR3: CAWSVPPAGGYNEQFF
DNA: TGTGCCTGGAGTGTACCACCGGCGGGGGGGTACAATGAGCAGTTCTTC

size: NA
J: TRBJ2-1
D: NA
V: TRBV19
CDR3: CASSIRSYEQFF
DNA: TGTGCCAGTAGTATCCGCAGTTATGAGCAGTTCTTC

size: NA
J: TRBJ2-3
D: TRBD2
V: TRBV5-3
CDR3: CARRHLAGDTDTQYF
DNA: TGTGCCAGAAGGCACCTAGCGGGGGACACAGATACGCAGTATTTT